This T cell receptor beta chain appears in the sequencing data of a study of cytomegalovirus exposure and HLA in healthy donors. Findings and caveats of the study: According to the study, roughly 160 TCR beta chains were cytomegalovirus-associated.

The PCR contained 60 Vbeta and 13 Jbeta primers. Profiling relied on immunoSEQ multiplex PCR, and the TCRdb table lists in-frame clones only, not all of them. The data contain 85,000 to 130,000 clones, around four fifths of them seen just once; the ten biggest clones take up about 1.6%. A word on this clone: Antigen: not known.

This receptor was obtained from a man in his forties or fifties in good health and CMV-seronegative. Sequencing was done on a sample of PBMCs.

The CDR3 is CASSLGGSGVTEAFF. The CDR3 DNA follows: TGCGCCAGCAGCTTGGGAGGGTCGGGGGTCACTGAAGCTTTCTTT. V and J are TRBV5-1 and TRBJ1-1, with a tentative D call TRBD1 (5 bases). Germline V gene sequence: CDR1 SGHRS, CDR2 YFSETQ. With 0 bases removed from V and 4 bases from J, the gap between germline ends came to 13 bases. The CDR3 is 15 residues long.